These T cell receptor beta chains were read from a single sample in a study of post-analysis software for immune sequencing data. TCRdb reprocessed the PCR reads with MiXCR, giving one entry per CDR3 protein. In the table there are approximately 260,000 distinct CDR3 sequences, 36% of which are singletons. The sample consisted of blood. Receptors originate from a girl aged 5-17 years with multiple sclerosis. The CDR3 runs from the conserved cysteine through the conserved F or W. A D gene is named only where the DNA matches it firmly. Clone size is not always given. Where it is, it says once, few, many or a class for expanded clones.

D gene,clone size,J gene,V gene,CDR3 protein,CDR3 DNA
.,many,TRBJ1-2,TRBV7-2,CASSLGTVNGYTF,TGTGCCAGCAGCTTAGGGACAGTCAATGGCTACACCTTC
.,many,TRBJ1-4,TRBV28,CASSLSGSGEKLFF,TGTGCCAGCAGCCTCTCCGGCTCGGGTGAAAAACTGTTTTTT
.,.,TRBJ2-3,TRBV13,CASSLVGPDTQYF,TGTGCCAGCAGCTTGGTCGGTCCAGATACGCAGTATTTT
.,.,TRBJ2-1,TRBV6-6,CVSSLPVSEQFF,TGTGTCAGCAGCCTTCCGGTATCTGAGCAGTTCTTC
.,.,TRBJ1-1,TRBV20-1,CSAPHTLNTEAFF,TGCAGTGCCCCGCACACCTTGAACACTGAAGCTTTCTTT
.,many,TRBJ1-1,TRBV4-1,CASSQDRRNTEAFF,TGCGCCAGCAGCCAAGATCGCCGAAACACTGAAGCTTTCTTT
.,.,TRBJ2-5,TRBV5-1,CASGGFANEQYF,TGTGCCAGCGGAGGGTTCGCCAATGAGCAGTACTTC
TRBD2,many,TRBJ2-1,TRBV20-1,CSARRTRRLLSYNEQFF,TGCAGTGCTAGACGGACTAGGCGGCTCCTCTCCTACAATGAGCAGTTCTTC
.,.,TRBJ2-3,TRBV12-3/TRBV12-4,CASRLGADTQYF,TGTGCCAGCAGATTAGGTGCAGATACGCAGTATTTT
.,.,TRBJ1-1,TRBV2,CASSEGRLNTEAFF,TGTGCCAGCAGTGAGGGCCGGTTGAACACTGAAGCTTTCTTT
TRBD1,.,TRBJ1-2,TRBV7-9,CASSPTGTGGRDYGYTF,TGTGCCAGCAGCCCCACCGGGACAGGGGGCCGTGACTATGGCTACACCTTC
.,many,TRBJ2-1,TRBV5-1,CASSSRTRTVNNEQFF,TGCGCCAGCAGCTCGAGGACTCGGACAGTCAACAATGAGCAGTTCTTC
TRBD2,many,TRBJ2-3,TRBV5-1,CASSSSGSTADTQYF,TGCGCCAGCAGCTCTAGCGGGAGTACGGCAGATACGCAGTATTTT
.,many,TRBJ2-1,TRBV4-2,CASSQDWGTSYNEQFF,TGTGCCAGCAGCCAAGACTGGGGGACCTCCTACAATGAGCAGTTCTTC
.,many,TRBJ2-3,TRBV7-9,CASSLQGYSTDTQYF,TGTGCCAGCAGCCTCCAGGGGTATAGCACAGATACGCAGTATTTT
.,.,TRBJ2-1,TRBV5-6,CASSLRGAYSYNEQFF,TGTGCCAGCAGCTTGAGGGGCGCATACTCCTACAATGAGCAGTTCTTC
TRBD1,few,TRBJ2-1,TRBV20-1,CSARTGGSYNEQFF,TGCAGTGCCAGGACAGGGGGCTCCTACAATGAGCAGTTCTTC
TRBD1,.,TRBJ1-1,TRBV5-6,CASSFTGTGDPEAFF,TGTGCCAGCAGCTTTACCGGGACAGGGGATCCTGAAGCTTTCTTT
TRBD2,.,TRBJ2-1,TRBV7-3,CASSFLAGGPVEQFF,TGTGCCAGCAGCTTCCTAGCGGGAGGGCCTGTTGAGCAGTTCTTC
.,.,TRBJ2-4,TRBV20-1,CSAAKGIQYF,TGCAGTGCGGCTAAGGGCATTCAGTACTTC
.,.,TRBJ1-5,TRBV20-1,CSASDSGPGNQPQHF,TGCAGTGCTAGTGATTCGGGACCGGGGAATCAGCCCCAGCATTTT
.,.,TRBJ2-3,TRBV21-1,CASSKGGSPRQSAQYF,TGTGCCAGCAGCAAGGGCGGGAGTCCCCGGCAGAGCGCGCAGTATTTT
.,.,TRBJ2-7,TRBV12-3/TRBV12-4,CASSFRDVSYEQYF,TGTGCCAGCAGTTTCCGGGACGTCTCCTACGAGCAGTACTTC
TRBD1,.,TRBJ2-2,TRBV20-1,CSAIETGDAGELFF,TGCAGTGCCATTGAGACAGGGGACGCCGGGGAGCTGTTTTTT
.,few,TRBJ2-7,TRBV12-3/TRBV12-4,CASSLGQNSYEQYF,TGTGCCAGCAGTTTAGGACAAAACTCCTACGAGCAGTACTTC
.,many,TRBJ2-3,TRBV7-9,CASSLRSGDFTTDTQYF,TGTGCCAGCAGCTTAAGGTCAGGGGACTTTACCACAGATACGCAGTATTTT
.,.,TRBJ2-7,TRBV11-2,CASSLVGSSYEQYF,TGTGCCAGCAGCTTAGTGGGCAGCTCCTACGAGCAGTACTTC
.,.,TRBJ1-3,TRBV29-1,CSGLAASGYGNTIYF,TGCAGCGGCCTCGCGGCCTCAGGGTACGGAAACACCATATATTTT
.,.,TRBJ2-1,TRBV20-1,CSARAVGIYNEQFF,TGCAGTGCTAGAGCGGTCGGGATCTACAATGAGCAGTTCTTC
.,.,TRBJ2-7,TRBV7-9,CASSLGTRGLYEQYF,TGTGCCAGTAGCTTAGGGACAAGAGGACTCTACGAGCAGTACTTC
.,many,TRBJ2-6,TRBV6-5,CASRETGSGANVLTF,TGTGCCAGCAGGGAAACTGGCTCTGGGGCCAACGTCCTGACTTTC
.,many,TRBJ1-4,TRBV9,CASSVGATNEKLFF,TGTGCCAGCAGCGTAGGGGCGACTAATGAAAAACTGTTTTTT
TRBD1,.,TRBJ2-4,TRBV10-3,CAISDPDRGRGEQYF,TGTGCCATCAGTGACCCGGACAGGGGCCGTGGGGAGCAGTACTTC
.,many,TRBJ2-5,TRBV2,CADKDSGKQETQYF,TGTGCCGACAAAGATTCCGGGAAACAAGAGACCCAGTACTTC
TRBD2,many,TRBJ2-1,TRBV20-1,CSAIASGRTYNEQFF,TGCAGTGCTATAGCTAGCGGGAGAACGTACAATGAGCAGTTCTTC
TRBD1,many,TRBJ1-2,TRBV14,CASSPTDRDPGYTF,TGTGCCAGCAGCCCCACCGACAGGGACCCCGGCTACACCTTC
TRBD1,many,TRBJ2-3,TRBV29-1,CSVEFGTGTTDTQYF,TGCAGCGTTGAATTTGGGACAGGGACCACAGATACGCAGTATTTT
.,.,TRBJ1-4,TRBV6-6,CASSYSGPRFEKLFF,TGTGCCAGCAGTTACTCTGGGCCCAGGTTTGAAAAACTGTTTTTT
TRBD1,many,TRBJ2-1,TRBV4-1,CASPWDRRDRMGYNEQFF,TGCGCCAGTCCCTGGGACAGAAGGGACCGGATGGGCTACAATGAGCAGTTCTTC
TRBD1,.,TRBJ2-5,TRBV6-6,CASSSPDRGVETQYF,TGTGCCAGCAGTTCCCCGGACAGGGGAGTGGAGACCCAGTACTTC
.,.,TRBJ1-3,TRBV12-3/TRBV12-4,CASNGEVVGPGNTIYF,TGTGCCAGCAACGGCGAGGTCGTTGGGCCTGGAAACACCATATATTTT
.,few,TRBJ1-1,TRBV14,CASSQVKSTEAFF,TGTGCCAGCAGCCAAGTCAAATCGACTGAAGCTTTCTTT
TRBD1,many,TRBJ1-2,TRBV4-1,CASSPEQGRDGYTF,TGCGCCAGCAGCCCGGAACAGGGGAGGGATGGCTACACCTTC
.,once,TRBJ1-5,TRBV4-2,CASSQDTGSNQPQHF,TGTGCCAGCAGCCAAGATACCGGAAGCAATCAGCCCCAGCATTTT
TRBD1,once,TRBJ2-7,TRBV7-2,CASSSNRGLYEQYF,TGTGCCAGCAGCTCCAACAGGGGGCTCTACGAGCAGTACTTC
.,.,TRBJ2-3,TRBV5-1,CASSLEAHTQYF,TGCGCCAGCAGCTTGGAAGCCCATACGCAGTATTTT
TRBD1,few,TRBJ1-1,TRBV12-3/TRBV12-4,CASTYRGEAFF,TGTGCCAGCACCTACAGGGGAGAGGCTTTCTTT